The entry that follows covers one TCR beta chain sequence. Its antigen specificity is not known. Base quality data are lacking; no much larger clone is found one base away. This record comes from a study of cytomegalovirus exposure and HLA in healthy donors (dated by TCRdb to the late 2010s). Describing the broader study: An earlier analysis of 550 to 700 of the donors reported approximately 300 Gb of sequence data and 117 million unique TCR beta sequences from some 180 million T cells. All discovery cohort repertoires had been generated using a single sequencing platform. Across approximately 400 genotyped donors of the cohort, an average of roughly 250,000 unique TCR beta nucleotide sequences per donor were sequenced, and approximately 19% of those sequences were non-productive. The study profiled the T cell repertoires of under 850 subjects by immunosequencing and related them to cytomegalovirus serostatus. HLA typing covered class I and class II loci at four-digit resolution. Around 320 gigabases of sequencing data and 80 million or so unique TCR sequences were included in an early release covering several hundred HLA-typed donors. A later genetic analysis took genome-wide SNP genotypes for about 55% of the 666 donors and used that subset as a discovery cohort. The number of typed donors differed by locus: 629-630 for A, B, C, DRB1 and DQB1; 522 for DQA1; 606 for DPA1; and roughly 490 for DPB1. Among the roughly 400 genotyped donors, around 81% belonged to the genetic ancestry cluster associated with self-reported Caucasian donors. A later analysis re-analyzed previously published TCR beta repertoires from roughly 630 donors and added high-resolution HLA genotyping to study TCR occurrence patterns. A separate validation cohort of 100 to 150 different subjects was used in addition to the roughly 640-subject first cohort. An earlier analysis of a few hundred of the donors applied high-throughput TCR beta sequencing to assess whether each TCR beta V gene segment acted as functional or pseudogenic. In the later analysis, no new phenotypic data were used to find candidate immune exposures; instead, reliance was placed on TCR beta sequences and their occurrence across donors. The study aimed to test whether cataloging public T cell receptors could reveal signatures of past pathogen exposure. High-throughput TCR immunosequencing, statistical association of individual TCRs with disease status, and machine learning were combined to predict cytomegalovirus infection status. Alongside the repertoire data, information on donor age, sex, ethnicity and CMV serostatus was compiled. Roughly five DR-DQ haplotypes were treated as single units for association and clustering because of strong linkage in the cohort.

The CDR3 holds 15 amino acids from the cysteine to the phenylalanine. Of the read, only the CDR3 DNA is kept; its 45 bases are in frame from base 1. The germline V gene supplies CDR1 SGDLS and CDR2 YYNGEE. V loses 2 bases of germline sequence and J loses 0 bases, and the interval between the two ends is 12 bases. Broader findings and caveats from the paper: Most TCR sequences were seen in very few donors, while some public TCRs were found in many individuals. The study listed approximately 150 TCR beta chains as associated with cytomegalovirus. A further reported finding was that TCR beta sequences accurately predicted the HLA-A and HLA-B alleles for most subjects in the first cohort. A few of the identified cytomegalovirus-associated TCR beta chains were confirmed in vitro to be specific for cytomegalovirus antigens. Because the 87-base-pair reads could not distinguish some IMGT-functional V segments, including TRBV6-2 and TRBV6-3, those segments were excluded. When HLA alleles, especially DR and DQ, strongly co-occurred, TCR associations were difficult to assign to individual alleles. A later analysis found that most CMV-associated TCR beta chains appeared HLA-restricted, with HLA associations seemingly driven largely by CMV exposure. In this cohort, only TCR beta chains were sequenced, and detectable features were limited by the absence of alpha or paired-chain data. The classifier was reported to diagnose cytomegalovirus status with high specificity and sensitivity in both the original cohort and the validation cohort. In a later analysis, HLA-associated TCR beta chains showed more clonal expansion and lower generation probabilities than non-associated chains that were equally common. Linkage disequilibrium might explain the correlated functional status among segregating V segments, but an unknown experimental factor could not be ruled out. A later genetic analysis associated a missense DCLRE1C variant with V-gene and J-gene trimming of TCR beta chains, and an independent cohort replicated the association. Broadly in line with IMGT annotations, most TCR beta V segments showed up in productive rearrangements about 90% or about 30% of the time in an earlier analysis of several hundred of the donors. In a later analysis, several top co-occurrence clusters were reported to appear linked to parvovirus B19, influenza, CMV and Epstein-Barr virus. The earlier analysis of a few hundred of the donors excluded 15 to 20 rarely observed V segments, including chromosome 9 orphons, because counts were too low. Because HLA typing was missing for some donors at each locus, association tests included only the typed subset. In a later analysis, the rate of TCR association differed among HLA loci, with DRB1 alleles having the most associated TCRs and HLA-C alleles having the fewest. Sequencing depth was assumed to be roughly uniform across donors in the presence/absence analyses, though that assumption may not hold. According to the authors, the approach could potentially be generalized to other disease states and immunological phenotypes. In a later analysis, 15,000 to 20,000 TCR beta sequences were associated with specific HLA alleles at a false discovery rate of 0.05. In a later genetic analysis, fewer N-insertions in productive TCRs were reported among donors in an Asian-associated ancestry cluster than the roughly 640-donor mean. The only immune exposure information available for the cohort was CMV serostatus. A cluster of highly shared sequence variants was judged likely to be a technical artifact of the sequencing pipeline.

The cohort comprised 710 or so healthy bone marrow donors. At the time of sampling, all cohort members were nominally healthy, though unrecorded immune exposures were likely present. The donor was CMV seronegative and belonged to the group of over 300 seronegative cohort members. A peripheral blood sample was collected from each donor, and TCR beta sequencing was performed on peripheral blood mononuclear cells. The Qiagen DNeasy Blood Extraction Kit was used to extract genomic DNA from the blood cell samples. Library preparation employed the immunoSEQ multiplex PCR assay. For the multiplex PCR, a mixture combining 60 forward primers for TCR Vbeta segments and 13 reverse primers for TCR Jbeta segments was used. A multiplex PCR assay on genomic DNA amplified the CDR3 region of rearranged TCR beta genes. On the Illumina HiSeq System, the amplified TCR beta libraries were sequenced as 87-base-pair reads. In the authors' own workflow: Across the 670 or so repertoires, a later analysis counted approximately 83 million unique TCR beta chains, roughly 11 million of which were shared by at least two donors. A nearest-neighbor algorithm error-corrected the raw reads and collapsed the reads into unique sequences, merging closely related sequences to remove PCR and sequencing errors. V, D and J gene segments were assigned by aligning CDR3 sequences to IMGT reference sequences. Each retained sequence needed at least a six-nucleotide match to both a V gene segment and a J gene segment. Rearrangements were classified as productive when the CDR3 lacked stop codons and remained in frame with V and J, and all other rearrangements were classified as non-productive. CDR3 was defined according to IMGT convention as the region running from the second conserved V-encoded cysteine to the conserved J-encoded phenylalanine. Sequences without an unambiguous match to a single V gene segment were excluded from the earlier analysis of approximately 560 of the donors. In an earlier analysis of 450 to 700 of the donors, V segments were called functional above 56.7% productive rearrangements and were called segregating when the between-donor standard deviation exceeded 5%. A statistical classification framework was built to diagnose cytomegalovirus status from the catalog of TCR beta chain sequences. V and J gene assignment, in a later analysis, came from comparing TCR nucleotide sequences with IMGT/GENE-DB human TR gene sequences. In a later analysis, CDR3 sequences and most-parsimonious VDJ recombination scenarios were assigned using the TCRdist pipeline. In a later analysis, every TCR beta chain was defined by the combination of its CDR3 amino acid sequence and its V-gene family, and reads without a unique V-gene family were dropped. To address suspected cross-contamination and a sequencing artifact, a later analysis removed 450 to 700 highly shared, low-generation-probability nucleotide sequences. A later analysis calculated a clonal expansion index for each public chain from normalized within-repertoire ranks of inferred template counts. Generation probabilities in a later analysis came from a VDJ recombination model fitted to out-of-frame rearrangements, and those results were checked against IGoR. Hypergeometric tests were used in a later analysis to score TCR-TCR, TCR-HLA and TCR-CMV co-occurrence, with a repertoire-size bias correction applied to the TCR pairs. To estimate false discovery rates, a later analysis permuted the HLA or CMV assignments 20 times. In a later analysis, co-occurring TCRs were grouped with DBSCAN, and TCRdist sequence similarity was added when clustering was performed within HLA-allele-positive subsets. Repertoires with fewer than 30,000 or more than 120,000 public chains, plus five repertoires with anomalous nucleotide sharing, were excluded from co-occurrence clustering. TCRdb obtained this table from immuneACCESS and retained in-frame rearrangements with V and J assigned. These tables miss some clones; where compared with another copy, unresolved V genes account for less than half of the shortfall, and the remainder is unexplained. V and J calls and clone size are copied from that table; D and trimming were computed from the DNA. Within this sample are approximately 190,000 clones, with roughly 74% of them counted one time only. Together, the top ten hold 1.8% of the sample.

The specimen sequenced was PBMCs. The rearrangement combines TRBV9 with TRBJ2-7; the D region possibly corresponds to TRBD1 (6 bases align). This sequence originates from a woman aged 25 to 39 in good health and CMV-seronegative. The nucleotide sequence is given as TGTGCCAGCAGCGTCGGACAGATTGGCTCCTACGAGCAGTACTTC. Its protein product is CASSVGQIGSYEQYF.